This TCR beta chain comes out of a study of T cell repertoires in aging, cancer and after chemotherapy. Study background: The whole study produced a dataset of some 10 million TCR reads. Findings of the study overall: Age-matched healthy donors had significantly more diverse, less clonal blood TCR repertoires than untreated cancer patients. Immunological memory after chemotherapy cannot be judged from the repertoire data.

Rearranged V-D-J TRB sequences were amplified with a mixed TRB-A/B primer pool. TCRdb analysed the multiplex PCR reads with MiXCR anew, one entry per CDR3 protein. The top ten clones hold roughly 5.6% of a sample with about 12,000 distinct CDR3 sequences, around 21% of them seen once. Turning to this clonotype: Its antigen remains unidentified.

The CDR3 sequence is 13 residues long. Trimming left V 5 bases short and J 4 bases short, with 11 bases between. CDR1 and CDR2 from the germline V gene are SEHNR and FQNEAQ (reference sequence). Peripheral blood genomic DNA, not sorted cells or RNA, was the template. This chain joins TRBV7-9 and TRBJ1-1; D perhaps matches TRBD1 (6 bases). This TCR came from a human donor in good health. The sample comprised blood. The CDR3 loop is CASSPQGSTEAFF. DNA of the CDR3: TGTGCCAGCAGCCCCCAGGGGAGCACTGAAGCTTTCTTT.